Following are 14 T cell receptor beta chains from one sample sequenced in a study of blood T cell repertoires in COVID-19 (dated by TCRdb to 2019 to 2021). Receptors were amplified or captured by the immunoSEQ multiplex PCR assay. Not all clones reach the TCRdb copy of this immuneACCESS table, which keeps in-frame sequences only. Checked studies attribute under half of the gap to unresolved V genes and leave the rest unexplained. This sample comprises roughly 140,000 clones, 84% of them detected only once. 30% to 45% of the sample is held by the ten biggest clonotypes. Sequencing input: peripheral blood. Receptor source: a human donor in a cohort sampled during active COVID-19.

V and J are TRBV13 and TRBJ2-7; 8 bases are shared with TRBD2. V lost 1 base to trimming and J lost 7 bases; unmatched junction nucleotides: 6. CDR1 is PRHDT and CDR2 is FYEKMQ in the germline V gene (reference sequence). The CDR3 totals 14 residues. CDR3 nucleotides: TGTGCCAGCAGCTTAGTCGGGGGGGCGAGAGAGCAGTACTTC. This translates into CASSLVGGAREQYF.

The chain links TRBV5-1 to TRBJ2-1, with a possible D match to TRBD1 (6 bases). Trimming removed 0 bases at V and 9 bases at J, with 13 bases between. The CDR3 loop spans 14 amino acids. Germline V gene data show CDR1 as SGHRS and CDR2 as YFSETQ. The CDR3: CASSLDREGGEQFF. The CDR3 DNA reads as TGCGCCAGCAGCTTGGACAGGGAAGGTGGTGAGCAGTTCTTC.

In this sample, this clone turned up a few times. The chain links TRBV4-1 to TRBJ2-5; perhaps TRBD1 as D (5 bases). Germline loops: CDR1 MGHRA, CDR2 YSYEKL. Between the trimmed V and J ends, which lost 1 base and 3 bases, there was a span of 6 bases. This CDR3 contains 13 residues. The DNA of the CDR3 is TGCGCCAGCAGCCAAGTCAGGGAAGAGACCCAGTACTTC. It encodes CASSQVREETQYF.

This clone was counted a few times. This rearrangement joins TRBV12-3 or TRBV12-4 to TRBJ2-3; possible D gene TRBD1, 6 bases. CDR3 length: 12 amino acids. V shed 6 bases and J shed 6 bases, with 10 bases lying between them. The CDR3 is CASSERGDTQYF. CDR3 DNA: TGTGCCAGCAGCGAGAGGGGGGATACGCAGTATTTT.

The genes are TRBV7-2 and TRBJ2-3; 12 nucleotides line up with TRBD2. The CDR3 has 17 residues. V lost 4 bases to trimming and J lost 2 bases; unmatched junction nucleotides: 7. CDR1 and CDR2 from the germline V gene are SGHTA and FQGNSA. CDR3 bases: TGTGCCAGCAGCTACCGGACTAGCGGGGATCTCACAGATACGCAGTATTTT. Its protein product is CASSYRTSGDLTDTQYF.

The chain recombines TRBV3-1 (or the pseudogene TRBV3-2) with TRBJ1-2, with 7 bases matching TRBD1. This CDR3 has 13 amino acids. After removal of 7 bases from V and 8 bases from J, the junction contained 10 bases not matched to a gene. The germline V gene encodes CDR1 LGHDT and CDR2 YNNKEL (reference sequence). CDR3 sequence (DNA): TGTGCCAGCACCCCGTTCGACAGGGTCGGCTACACCTTC. Translating it yields CASTPFDRVGYTF.

The J gene is TRBJ1-2, the V gene TRBV6-6, with D hard to call. V was pared by 6 bases and J by 8 bases, with 16 bases between. This CDR3 contains 13 residues. The germline V gene encodes CDR1 MNHNY and CDR2 SVGAGI (reference sequence). CDR3 nucleotides: TGTGCCAGCAGCTCAACTCCCCTCTGGGGCTACACCTTC. It codes for CASSSTPLWGYTF.

V is TRBV11-2 and J is TRBJ2-7, with 7 positions matching TRBD1. The V segment lost 5 bases and the J segment 1 base; nucleotides outside the gene matches: 2. Germline CDR1 and CDR2: SGHAT and FQNNGV. This CDR3 is 13 amino acids long. The CDR3 coding sequence is TGTGCCAGCAGCCCGGGACAGTCCTACGAGCAGTACTTC. Encoded protein: CASSPGQSYEQYF.

The chain links TRBV5-1 to TRBJ1-5; 9 bases line up with TRBD1. The CDR3 consists of 15 residues. V lost 4 bases to trimming and J lost 7 bases; unmatched junction nucleotides: 9. CDR1 and CDR2 (germline): SGHRS, YFSETQ. CDR3 DNA sequence: TGCGCCAGCAGCCCGGGACAGGGCGAGGGCCAGCCCCAGCATTTT. Translated: CASSPGQGEGQPQHF. The full variable domain, with the rest looked up from reference TRBV5-1 and TRBJ1-5, is KAGVTQTPRYLIKTRGQQVTLSCSPISGHRSVSWYQQTPGQGLQFLFEYFSETQRNKGNFPGRFSGRQFSNSRSEMNVSTLELGDSALYLCASSPGQGEGQPQHFGDGTRLSIL.

This clone has a handful of counts. This sequence joins TRBV18 and TRBJ1-2; D unresolved. In germline, CDR1 is KGHSH, CDR2 LQKENI. The V end lost 6 bases, the J end lost 6 bases, and 14 bases lay between the germline ends. The CDR3 sequence is 13 residues long. The CDR3, as DNA: TGTGCCAGCTCCCCCCGGGGAACGGATGGCTACACCTTC. Its protein product is CASSPRGTDGYTF.

The rearrangement joins TRBV18 to TRBJ2-3; tentative D call: TRBD2 (6 bases). The V gene's germline CDR1 is KGHSH and CDR2 LQKENI. The CDR3 contains 16 residues. V shed 2 bases and J shed 7 bases, with 19 bases lying between them. The DNA for the CDR3 is TGTGCCAGCTCACCATTTGGAGGGCTCGTGAAGTATACGCAGTATTTT. Protein: CASSPFGGLVKYTQYF.

The chain is built from TRBV7-2 and TRBJ2-5; 13 bases line up with TRBD2. V gave up 5 bases and J gave up 5 bases; unmatched junction bases: 5. CDR3 size: 15 residues. The V gene's germline CDR1 is SGHTA and CDR2 FQGNSA. CDR3 amino acids: CASSRTSGGAETQYF. In DNA form, the CDR3 reads TGTGCCAGCAGCAGAACTAGCGGGGGGGCTGAGACCCAGTACTTC.

This clone was seen more than once but under ten times. V usage is TRBV5-6 and J usage is TRBJ1-2; no definite D call. The CDR3 sequence is 14 residues long. Germline-derived CDR1 and CDR2 are SGHDT and YYEEEE. The ends were cut back, 4 bases at V and 5 bases at J, with 15 bases in the middle. The CDR3 nucleotides read TGTGCCAGCAGCCCCCGGGTTAGTGGGTATGGCTACACCTTC. Residues: CASSPRVSGYGYTF.

This clone has more than one count but fewer than ten. V usage is TRBV28 and J usage is TRBJ1-1, with TRBD1 matching over 11 bases. Trimming removed 5 bases from V and 0 bases from J; junction bases left unmatched: 5. The CDR3 extends over 16 amino acids. Germline-derived CDR1 and CDR2 are MDHEN and SYDVKM. CDR3 DNA: TGTGCCAGCAGTACTAGGACAGGGGGCCTGAACACTGAAGCTTTCTTT. This encodes CASSTRTGGLNTEAFF. Full variable domain (outside the CDR3, taken from reference TRBV28 and TRBJ1-1): DVKVTQSSRYLVKRTGEKVFLECVQDMDHENMFWYRQDPGLGLRLIYFSYDVKMKEKGDIPEGYSVSREKKERFSLILESASTNQTSMYLCASSTRTGGLNTEAFFGQGTRLTVV.